A selection of T cell receptor beta chains follows, all from one sample in a study of cytomegalovirus exposure and HLA in healthy donors. Assay: immunoSEQ multiplex PCR; the TCRdb copy retains only in-frame clones and omits some. Among more than 90,000 clones, over 65% were seen once, and the ten largest hold about 0.71%. Input material: PBMCs. The receptor set was obtained from a woman in her fifties or sixties in good health and CMV-seronegative. Both conserved end residues are part of each CDR3. The D gene is left open where the match is weak. The size entry is marked missing in some rows and otherwise reads once, few, many or a size class.

D	size	V	J	DNA	CDR3
NA	NA	TRBV5-1	TRBJ2-7	TGCGCCAGCAGCTTGGAGACACGGAATCTCGGGCAGTACTTC	CASSLETRNLGQYF
TRBD2	NA	TRBV25-1	TRBJ2-5	TGTGCCAGCAGTGAAACGGGAGGGCTTGGAGAGACCCAGTACTTC	CASSETGGLGETQYF
NA	NA	TRBV7-9	TRBJ1-1	TGTGCTAGTTACGGGGTCGGCACTGAAGCTTTCTTT	CASYGVGTEAFF
TRBD1	few	TRBV5-1	TRBJ1-1	TGCGCCAGCAGCTCCCAAGGGACAGCCACCATGAACACTGAAGCTTTCTTT	CASSSQGTATMNTEAFF
TRBD1	few	TRBV27	TRBJ1-4	TGTGCCAGCAGTCTCCGGACAGGGGGCCCAGGAAATGAAAAACTGTTTTTT	CASSLRTGGPGNEKLFF
TRBD1	once	TRBV28	TRBJ2-2	TGTGCCAGCAGTTCCCTGGACAGGGGGAACACCGGGGAGCTGTTTTTT	CASSSLDRGNTGELFF
TRBD1	NA	TRBV19	TRBJ1-1	TGTGCCAGTAGTCCCCTTGGGACAGGGAGGAACACTGAAGCTTTCTTT	CASSPLGTGRNTEAFF
NA	NA	TRBV5-4	TRBJ2-7	TGTGCCAGCAGCGCGGGACAGAAAAGGGACGAGCAGTACTTC	CASSAGQKRDEQYF
NA	NA	TRBV4-3	TRBJ1-1	TGCGCCAGCAGCCAAGATCAAACGGGGACTGAAGCTTTCTTT	CASSQDQTGTEAFF
NA	few	TRBV6-5	TRBJ2-2	TGTGCCAGCAGAAGGGGATCCGGGGAGCTGTTTTTT	CASRRGSGELFF
NA	NA	TRBV5-1	TRBJ1-2	TGCGCCAGCACCCCGGGGGTGGAAGCCTATGGCTACACCTTC	CASTPGVEAYGYTF
NA	NA	TRBV5-1	TRBJ1-1	TGCGCCAGCAGCCGGGGACAGAACACTGAAGCTTTCTTT	CASSRGQNTEAFF
NA	NA	TRBV5-1	TRBJ1-2	TGCGCCAGCAGCTTCGCGGGGGCCCCCGGAAACTATGGCTACACCTTC	CASSFAGAPGNYGYTF
NA	NA	TRBV6-4	TRBJ1-1	TGTGCCAGCAGTGACTCCCCCGCGGAATTCGCAACAACTGAAGCTTTCTTT	CASSDSPAEFATTEAFF
NA	NA	TRBV19	TRBJ1-2	TGTGCCAGTTCCGGGCCCTTCGGGGATGGCTACACCTTC	CASSGPFGDGYTF
TRBD1	NA	TRBV28	TRBJ1-1	TGTGCCAGCAGTTTACCGGGACAGGGGGCCCACACTGAAGCTTTCTTT	CASSLPGQGAHTEAFF
NA	NA	TRBV6-6	TRBJ1-1	TGTGCCAGCAGTACCCTAATGAACACTGAAGCTTTCTTT	CASSTLMNTEAFF
NA	NA	TRBV6-5	TRBJ1-2	TGTGCCAGCAGACAGACAGGCACTAACTATGGCTACACCTTC	CASRQTGTNYGYTF